Following are 7 T cell receptor beta chains from one sample sequenced in a study of regulatory T cells in long-lasting Graves disease. Relying on iRepertoire HTBI primers and Arm-PCR of CDR3 regions, the team built TCR beta libraries. TCRdb recomputed calls from the multiplex PCR reads with MiXCR, one row per CDR3 protein. The sample consists of about 430,000 distinct CDR3 sequences, 20% to 25% of them appearing once. Time point denoted: persistent/refractory GD, antithyroid drugs over 5 years with positive TRAb. There was RNA extracted from PBMCs, and the TCR library was made from it. The sample was peripheral blood mononuclear cells (PBMCs), taken when the disease was refractory, from a patient treated with antithyroid drugs. The receptors originated from a female donor with Graves disease.

This clonotype occurred once. The gene calls are TRBV20-1 and TRBJ2-3; TRBD1 is a possible D gene (5 bases). The germline V gene has CDR1 DFQATT and CDR2 SNEGSKA (reference sequence). The CDR3 is made up of 13 amino acids. DNA of the CDR3: TGCAGGACTGCAGGGTACGACACAGATACGCAGTATTTT. Its translation: CRTAGYDTDTQYF.

This clonotype was found many times. V is TRBV3-1 and J is TRBJ2-7, with 7 bases matching TRBD1. The trim removed 4 bases at V and 5 bases at J, leaving 5 bases unmatched. The V gene's germline CDR1 is LGHDT and CDR2 YNNKEL (reference sequence). CDR3 size: 13 residues. CDR3 protein: CASSLETGDEQYF. The CDR3 nucleotides are TGTGCCAGCAGCCTAGAAACAGGGGACGAGCAGTACTTC.

Note on this clonotype: The junction differs from germline at one of its ends, possibly a read error. This chain connects TRBV5-1 to TRBJ2-1; D not resolved. Looked up from germline, CDR1 is SGHRS and CDR2 is YFSETQ. The CDR3 totals 14 residues. In DNA, the CDR3 is TGCGCCAGCAGCTTTAACAGAGGCTACAGTGAGCAGTTCTTC. Translation: CASSFNRGYSEQFF.

The table lists this clonotype with many counts. This chain links TRBV28 with TRBJ1-3; D is uncertain. CDR3 length: 13 amino acids. Germline loops: CDR1 MDHEN, CDR2 SYDVKM. V lost 5 bases to trimming and J lost 8 bases, with 13 bases between them. The CDR3: CASSPHARDTIYF. The CDR3 region has the DNA TGTGCCAGCAGTCCCCATGCTCGGGACACCATATATTTT.

The sample holds many counts of this clonotype. The chain has TRBV11-2 and TRBJ2-5, with D uncertain. Germline values: CDR1 SGHAT, CDR2 FQNNGV. The length of the CDR3 is 13 residues. V was cut by 5 bases and J by 4 bases, with 11 bases left in between. CDR3 DNA: TGTGCCAGCAGCCCACCTCCTGGAGAGACCCAGTACTTC. This gives the protein CASSPPPGETQYF.

This clonotype occurred a few times. The chain links TRBV20-1 to TRBJ2-7; 9 nucleotides line up with TRBD1. This CDR3 is 14 amino acids long. In germline, CDR1 is DFQATT, CDR2 SNEGSKA (reference sequence). J gave up 5 bases and V 5 bases, and 10 bases lay outside the gene matches. This chain's CDR3 is CSAENGQGSNEQYF. In nucleotides, the CDR3 is TGCAGTGCTGAAAACGGACAGGGGAGTAACGAGCAGTACTTC.

This clonotype was seen a few times. The chain joins TRBV3-1 to TRBJ1-1; 9 bases fit TRBD1. Trimming at V came to 4 bases and at J to 1 base, leaving 4 bases not matched to a gene. Germline values: CDR1 LGHDT, CDR2 YNNKEL (reference sequence). The CDR3 sequence is 15 residues long. CDR3 region: CASSPTGGANTEAFF. The CDR3 region has the DNA TGTGCCAGCAGCCCGACAGGGGGGGCGAACACTGAAGCTTTCTTT.